These 26 T cell receptor beta chains came from one sample sequenced in a study of cytotoxic CD8 clonotypes in ibrutinib-treated CLL. Sequencing was performed with immunoSEQ multiplex PCR; in TCRdb, only in-frame clones are kept and a portion is missing. The table lists 50,000 or so clones, about 57% of them singletons. The starting material was PBMCs, obtained after 24 months of ibrutinib treatment. These receptors were taken from a human donor with chronic lymphocytic leukemia.

The V and J genes are TRBV29-1 and TRBJ1-2; D perhaps matches TRBD1 (6 bases). This CDR3 is built from 12 residues. V was trimmed by 4 bases and J by 3 bases, leaving 9 bases between them. Per the germline V gene, CDR1 is SQVTM and CDR2 is ANQGSEA. The CDR3 sequence: CSVVRGDYGYTF. CDR3 DNA sequence: TGCAGCGTTGTCAGGGGAGACTATGGCTACACCTTC.

The DNA for the CDR3 is TGTGCCAGCAGCGTGGGACTAGCCGGCATTCAGTACTTC. Translation: CASSVGLAGIQYF. This chain uses TRBV2 with TRBJ2-4; 9 nucleotides align to TRBD2. The J segment lost 9 bases and the V segment lost 6 bases, leaving 6 bases of the junction unmatched. Germline V gene data show CDR1 as SNHLY and CDR2 as FYNNEI. The CDR3 length is 13 residues. The variable domain in full, with the rest retrieved from reference TRBV2 and TRBJ2-4, is EPEVTQTPSHQVTQMGQEVILRCVPISNHLYFYWYRQILGQKVEFLVSFYNNEISEKSEIFDDQFSVERPDGSNFTLKIRSTKLEDSAMYFCASSVGLAGIQYFGAGTRLSVL.

The V call is TRBV6-1, the J call TRBJ1-4; D perhaps matches TRBD1 (5 bases). Trimming took off 0 bases at V and 7 bases at J, with 15 bases between the two ends. Germline V gene lookup returns CDR1 MNHNS and CDR2 SASEGT. The length of the CDR3 is 16 residues. The CDR3 DNA reads TGTGCCAGCAGTGAAGCGCGGGGCAGGGATGGTGAAAAACTGTTTTTT. Translation gives CASSEARGRDGEKLFF.

V is TRBV6-4 and J is TRBJ1-1; perhaps TRBD1 as D (5 bases). Germline V gene lookup returns CDR1 MRHNA and CDR2 SNTAGT. The length of the CDR3 is 13 residues. The V and J ends lost 6 bases and 4 bases respectively, with 12 bases between them. The CDR3 DNA reads as TGTGCCAGCAGCGTCTGGGGGGGCACTGAAGCTTTCTTT. Its translation: CASSVWGGTEAFF.

The chain has TRBV5-6 and TRBJ2-3, with a possible D match to TRBD1 (6 bases). Trimming took 4 bases from V and 5 from J, leaving 14 bases between them. The germline V gene encodes CDR1 SGHDT and CDR2 YYEEEE. This CDR3 is built from 14 residues. CDR3 bases: TGTGCCAGCAGCCCTGGGGGCGGGCAAGATACGCAGTATTTT. Translation: CASSPGGGQDTQYF.

This clone occurred many times. The V call is TRBV5-1, the J call TRBJ2-7; 9 bases are a match to TRBD1. The CDR3 is made up of 13 amino acids. V lost 4 bases and J lost 3; bases outside the gene matches: 2. Germline lookup yields CDR1 SGHRS and CDR2 YFSETQ. This CDR3 reads CASSMGQGYEQYF. DNA for the CDR3: TGCGCCAGCAGCATGGGACAGGGCTACGAGCAGTACTTC.

The V gene is TRBV2, the J gene TRBJ2-7; D could derive from TRBD1 or TRBD2 (5 bases each). CDR3 size: 13 residues. Germline values: CDR1 SNHLY, CDR2 FYNNEI. V shed 11 bases and J shed 0 bases, with 14 bases lying between them. The CDR3 reads CAGSGTVSYEQYF. CDR3 in DNA: TGTGCCGGATCCGGGACGGTCTCCTACGAGCAGTACTTC.

In its sample, this clone was seen once. This chain connects TRBV4-1 to TRBJ1-2; D uncertain. Deletions cut 0 bases from V and 4 bases from J, with 15 bases between. Germline CDR1 reads MGHRA; CDR2 reads YSYEKL. The CDR3 extends over 16 amino acids. The CDR3 DNA is TGCGCCAGCAGCCAAGATACGGCCGTACAAGGCTATGGCTACACCTTC. Its protein is CASSQDTAVQGYGYTF.

This rearrangement joins TRBV5-1 to TRBJ2-1; D is ambiguous. CDR1 is SGHRS and CDR2 is YFSETQ in the germline V gene. The germline V and J ends were trimmed by 0 bases and 3 bases, with 10 bases remaining between them. CDR3 length: 15 amino acids. For the CDR3, the DNA is TGCGCCAGCAGCTTGGAGGGTGGAAGCTACAATGAGCAGTTCTTC. Translation: CASSLEGGSYNEQFF.

V and J are TRBV15 and TRBJ1-1; D is unclear. Trimming cost V 0 bases and J 2 bases, with 7 bases left between them. This CDR3 has 14 residues. Germline CDR1 reads LNHNV; CDR2 reads YYDKDF (reference sequence). The CDR3 region has the DNA TGTGCCACCAGCAGAGATCCCCTTAACACTGAAGCTTTCTTT. Translated: CATSRDPLNTEAFF.

This clone has just a few counts. The V call is TRBV5-6, the J call TRBJ1-4; D ambiguous. CDR3 size: 14 residues. V lost 3 bases and J 0 bases, leaving 6 bases between the germline ends. The germline V gene encodes CDR1 SGHDT and CDR2 YYEEEE. CDR3 loop: CASSSAATNEKLFF. In nucleotides, the CDR3 is TGTGCCAGCAGCTCGGCGGCAACTAATGAAAAACTGTTTTTT.

The J gene is TRBJ2-7, the V gene TRBV7-9; TRBD1 agrees at 9 bases. The germline gives CDR1 SEHNR, CDR2 FQNEAQ (reference sequence). The junction had 6 bases not matched to a gene; V was cut back by 1 base and J by 2 bases. This CDR3 spans 16 amino acids. The CDR3 here is CASSLGRTGATYEQYF. DNA of the CDR3: TGTGCCAGCAGCTTAGGCCGGACAGGGGCCACCTACGAGCAGTACTTC.

The J gene is TRBJ1-5, the V gene TRBV29-1, with D uncertain. V gave up 3 bases and J gave up 1 base, with 7 bases separating them. Per germline, CDR1 SQVTM and CDR2 ANQGSEA. CDR3 length equals 13 residues. CDR3 in DNA: TGCAGCGTTGAGGTCGGGAGCAATCAGCCCCAGCATTTT. It yields the protein CSVEVGSNQPQHF.

This chain connects TRBV9 to TRBJ2-5; tentatively, D is TRBD2 (7 bases). CDR3 length: 16 residues. Trimming pared 0 bases from V and 5 bases from J, leaving 17 bases between. Germline assignment: CDR1 SGDLS and CDR2 YYNGEE. This chain's CDR3 is CASSVADGGPGETQYF. The CDR3 region has the DNA TGTGCCAGCAGCGTAGCTGACGGGGGGCCGGGGGAGACCCAGTACTTC.

The rearrangement links TRBV5-1 to TRBJ2-3, with TRBD2 identical over 12 bases. Trimming took 4 bases from V and 1 from J; bases not matched to a gene: 7. CDR1 and CDR2 (germline): SGHRS, YFSETQ. The CDR3 covers 17 residues. CDR3 DNA: TGCGCCAGCAGCATCGGACTAGCGGGGTCTGGCACAGATACGCAGTATTTT. It translates to CASSIGLAGSGTDTQYF.

This clone was counted a single time. The chain carries TRBV6-1 and TRBJ2-7; perhaps TRBD2 as D (6 bases). Between the trimmed V and J ends, which lost 6 bases and 6 bases, there was a span of 12 bases. This CDR3 is 12 amino acids long. Germline V gene sequence: CDR1 MNHNS, CDR2 SASEGT. The CDR3 DNA reads as TGTGCCAGCAGCGATAGGGGAGGCGAGCAGTACTTC. Amino acid sequence: CASSDRGGEQYF.

Comment on this clone: Additional DNA sequences in this sample encode the identical CDR3. The chain is built from TRBV4-2 and TRBJ1-2; the D gene is possibly TRBD1 (5 bases). Trimming cost V 1 base and J 8 bases, with 11 bases left between them. Germline V lookup: CDR1 LGHNA, CDR2 YNFKEQ. CDR3 length equals 13 residues. CDR3 protein: CASSQGDGGGYTF. The DNA for the CDR3 is TGTGCCAGCAGCCAAGGGGACGGGGGAGGCTACACCTTC.

A single count supports this clone. The rearrangement joins TRBV23-1 to TRBJ1-1; D is ambiguous. TRBV23-1 is designated an ORF whose function remains uncertain. The CDR3 runs 16 residues. V dropped 1 base and J dropped 1 base, with 13 bases sitting between them. CDR3 bases: TGCGCCAGCAGTCAATGCTGGCAGGAGGGGAACACTGAAGCTTTCTTT. This gives the protein CASSQCWQEGNTEAFF.

This clone was counted a few times. The chain couples TRBV6-6 to TRBJ1-2; maybe TRBD1 (5 bases). V shed 5 bases and J shed 8 bases, with 9 bases lying between them. CDR1 is MNHNY, CDR2 SVGAGI, per germline (reference sequence). The CDR3 is 11 residues long. CDR3 bases: TGTGCCAGCAGTAACGGGGGAGGCTACACCTTC. It yields the protein CASSNGGGYTF.

This chain joins TRBV10-1 and TRBJ1-5; 10 bases match TRBD1. J was trimmed by 6 bases and V by 6 bases; bases with no gene match: 2. The germline gives CDR1 WNHNN, CDR2 SYGVQD (reference sequence). CDR3 size: 13 residues. The CDR3 nucleotides are TGCGCCAGCAGCGGGACAGGGGCTCAGCCCCAGCATTTT. The encoded protein is CASSGTGAQPQHF.

The rearrangement links TRBV5-6 to TRBJ2-7, with D tentatively TRBD2 (6 bases). Germline CDR1 reads SGHDT; CDR2 reads YYEEEE. CDR3 length: 14 amino acids. Trimming removed 1 base from V and 9 bases from J, with 17 bases in between. As DNA, the CDR3 is TGTGCCAGCAGCTTGTTAGCGGTCCCTACCGCGCAGTACTTC. Its protein product is CASSLLAVPTAQYF.

The chain couples TRBV6-1 to TRBJ2-7; no definite D call. V lost 5 bases, J lost 1 base, and 12 bases lay in between. The CDR3 totals 14 residues. The V gene's germline CDR1 is MNHNS and CDR2 SASEGT. The CDR3 reads CASSSVFGSYEQYF. CDR3 coding DNA: TGTGCCAGCAGTTCGGTGTTCGGTTCCTACGAGCAGTACTTC.

This clone has only one observation. The chain carries TRBV18 and TRBJ2-2; D is perhaps TRBD1 or TRBD2 (6 bases each). CDR1 is KGHSH, CDR2 LQKENI, per germline. Deletions cut 1 base from V and 4 bases from J, with 13 bases between. CDR3 length equals 16 residues. CDR3 sequence (DNA): TGTGCCAGCTCACCACGGAGGGGGATGGGCACCGGGGAGCTGTTTTTT. It yields the protein CASSPRRGMGTGELFF.

CDR3 in amino acids: CASSIQGTGNTIYF. CDR3 DNA sequence: TGTGCCAGCTCTATACAGGGGACGGGAAACACCATATATTTT. V gene TRBV6-6 combines with J gene TRBJ1-3; TRBD1 matches at 7 bases. The germline V gene encodes CDR1 MNHNY and CDR2 SVGAGI (reference sequence). Losses at the gene ends were 8 bases for V and 4 bases for J; bases not matched to a gene: 8. This CDR3 comprises 14 residues.

The chain combines TRBV6-6 with TRBJ2-5, with unresolved D. Germline V CDR1 and CDR2: MNHNY, SVGAGI (reference sequence). This CDR3 is built from 13 residues. V was clipped by 2 bases and J by 6 bases, with 10 bases between them. The CDR3 nucleotides read TGTGCCAGCAGTTACGGGCCTTCTCAGACCCAGTACTTC. This codes for CASSYGPSQTQYF.

The V and J genes are TRBV6-1 and TRBJ1-6; weak D call: TRBD1 (6 bases). Trimming took 8 bases from V and 0 from J, leaving 8 bases between them. The CDR3 extends over 14 amino acids. CDR1 and CDR2 from the germline V gene are MNHNS and SASEGT. The CDR3 sequence is CASRQDSYNSPLHF. CDR3 sequence (DNA): TGTGCCAGCCGACAGGACTCCTATAATTCACCCCTCCACTTT.